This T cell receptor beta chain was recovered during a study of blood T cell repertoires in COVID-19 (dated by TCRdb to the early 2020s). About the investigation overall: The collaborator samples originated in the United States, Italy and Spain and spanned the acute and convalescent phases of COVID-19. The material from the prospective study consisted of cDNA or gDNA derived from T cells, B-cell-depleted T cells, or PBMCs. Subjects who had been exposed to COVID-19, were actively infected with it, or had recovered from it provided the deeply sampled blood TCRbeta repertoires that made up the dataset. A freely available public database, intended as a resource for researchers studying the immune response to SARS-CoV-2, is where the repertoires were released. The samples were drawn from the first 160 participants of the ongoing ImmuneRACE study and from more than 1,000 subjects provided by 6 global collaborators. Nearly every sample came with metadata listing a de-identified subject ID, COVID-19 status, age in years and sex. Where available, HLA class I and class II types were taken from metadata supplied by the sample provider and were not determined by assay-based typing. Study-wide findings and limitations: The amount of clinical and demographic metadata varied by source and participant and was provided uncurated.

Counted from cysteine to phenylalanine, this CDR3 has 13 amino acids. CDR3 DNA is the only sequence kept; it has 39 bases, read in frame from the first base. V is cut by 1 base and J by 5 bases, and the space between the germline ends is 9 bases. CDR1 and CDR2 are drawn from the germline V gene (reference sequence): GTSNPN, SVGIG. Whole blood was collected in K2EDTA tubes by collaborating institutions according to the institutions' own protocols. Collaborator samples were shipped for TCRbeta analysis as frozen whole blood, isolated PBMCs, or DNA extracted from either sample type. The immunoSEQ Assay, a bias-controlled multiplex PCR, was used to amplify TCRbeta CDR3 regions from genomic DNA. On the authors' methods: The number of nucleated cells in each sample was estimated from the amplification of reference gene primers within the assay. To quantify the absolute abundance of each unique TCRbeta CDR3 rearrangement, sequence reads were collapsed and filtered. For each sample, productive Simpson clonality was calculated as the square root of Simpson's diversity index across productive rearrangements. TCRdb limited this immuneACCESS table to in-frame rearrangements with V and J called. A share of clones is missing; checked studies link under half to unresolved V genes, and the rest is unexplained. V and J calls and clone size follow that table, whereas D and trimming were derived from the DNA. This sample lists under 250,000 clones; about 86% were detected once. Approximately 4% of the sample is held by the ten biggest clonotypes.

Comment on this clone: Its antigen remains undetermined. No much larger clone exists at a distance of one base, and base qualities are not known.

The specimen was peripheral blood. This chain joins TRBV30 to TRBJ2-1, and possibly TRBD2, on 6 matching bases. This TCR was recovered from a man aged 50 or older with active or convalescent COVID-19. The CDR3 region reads CAWSGTNHNEQFF. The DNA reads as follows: TGTGCCTGGAGTGGGACTAACCACAATGAGCAGTTCTTC.